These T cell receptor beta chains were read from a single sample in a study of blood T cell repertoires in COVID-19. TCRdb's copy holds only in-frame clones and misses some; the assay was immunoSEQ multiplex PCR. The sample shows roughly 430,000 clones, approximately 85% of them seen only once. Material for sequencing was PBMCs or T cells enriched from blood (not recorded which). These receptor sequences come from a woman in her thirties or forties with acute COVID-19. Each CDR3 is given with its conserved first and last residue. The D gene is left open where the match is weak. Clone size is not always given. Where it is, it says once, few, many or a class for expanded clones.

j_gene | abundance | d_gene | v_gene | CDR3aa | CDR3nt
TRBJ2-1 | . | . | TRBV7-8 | CASGHKNEQFF | TGTGCCAGCGGCCACAAGAATGAGCAGTTCTTC
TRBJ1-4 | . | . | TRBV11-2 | CASSLGAGSNEKLFF | TGTGCCAGCAGCTTAGGGGCAGGGTCTAATGAAAAACTGTTTTTT
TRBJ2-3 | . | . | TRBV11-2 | CASSLAFGAGSTDTQYF | TGTGCCAGCAGCTTAGCATTTGGGGCGGGAAGCACAGATACGCAGTATTTT
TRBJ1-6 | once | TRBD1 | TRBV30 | CAWSARTGTTLHF | TGTGCCTGGAGTGCCCGGACAGGGACGACCCTCCACTTT
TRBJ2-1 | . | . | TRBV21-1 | CASSKVLSGGFF | TGTGCCAGCAGCAAAGTTCTTTCAGGTGGGTTCTTC
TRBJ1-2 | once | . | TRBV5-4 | CASSLGGPNYGYTF | TGTGCCAGCAGCTTGGGTGGGCCTAACTATGGCTACACCTTC
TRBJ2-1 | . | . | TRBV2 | CALGGETNEQFF | TGTGCCCTAGGGGGAGAAACCAATGAGCAGTTCTTC
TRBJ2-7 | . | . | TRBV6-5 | CASTRETVYEQYF | TGTGCCAGCACACGTGAGACAGTCTACGAGCAGTACTTC
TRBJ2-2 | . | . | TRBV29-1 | CSVDPGGSGELFF | TGCAGCGTTGACCCAGGGGGGTCCGGGGAGCTGTTTTTT
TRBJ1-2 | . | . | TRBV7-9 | CASSTTEVSYGYTF | TGTGCCAGCAGCACCACTGAAGTAAGCTATGGCTACACCTTC
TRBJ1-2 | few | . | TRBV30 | CAWSATGNYGYTF | TGTGCCTGGAGTGCGACTGGTAACTATGGCTACACCTTC
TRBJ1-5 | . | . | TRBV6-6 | CASRGGVSNQPQHF | TGTGCCAGCAGAGGGGGGGTGAGCAATCAGCCCCAGCATTTT
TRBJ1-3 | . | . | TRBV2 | CASRFGDTGNTIYF | TGTGCCAGCAGGTTCGGGGATACCGGAAACACCATATATTTT
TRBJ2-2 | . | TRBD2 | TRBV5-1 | CASSQLAGGLPGELFF | TGCGCCAGCAGCCAGCTAGCGGGGGGGCTTCCCGGGGAGCTGTTTTTT
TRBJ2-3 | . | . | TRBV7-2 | CASSQGWATNTDTQYF | TGTGCCAGCAGCCAAGGATGGGCGACGAACACAGATACGCAGTATTTT
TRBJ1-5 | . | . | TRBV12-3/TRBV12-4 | CASSRGGQPQHF | TGTGCCAGCAGTCGAGGCGGTCAGCCCCAGCATTTT
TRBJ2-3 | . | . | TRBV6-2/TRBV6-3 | CASSWGGGDTQYF | TGTGCCAGCAGTTGGGGGGGCGGAGATACGCAGTATTTT
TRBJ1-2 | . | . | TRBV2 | CASSKDRNSNYGYTF | TGTGCCAGCAGCAAGGACAGAAACTCTAACTATGGCTACACCTTC
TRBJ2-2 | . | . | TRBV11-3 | CASSRQGSSNTGELFF | TGTGCCAGCAGCCGTCAGGGTTCGAGTAACACCGGGGAGCTGTTTTTT
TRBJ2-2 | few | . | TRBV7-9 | CASSLFAAGKVRELFF | TGTGCCAGCAGCTTATTCGCGGCAGGGAAAGTCAGGGAGCTGTTTTTT
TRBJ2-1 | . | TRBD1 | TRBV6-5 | CASSSDRGTYNEQFF | TGTGCCAGCAGTTCGGACAGGGGGACCTACAATGAGCAGTTCTTC
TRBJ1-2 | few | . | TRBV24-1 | CATSDSGFYGYTF | TGTGCCACCAGTGATTCGGGATTCTATGGCTACACCTTC
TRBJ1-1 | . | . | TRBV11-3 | CASSPHGNTEAFF | TGTGCCAGCAGTCCTCACGGTAACACTGAAGCTTTCTTT